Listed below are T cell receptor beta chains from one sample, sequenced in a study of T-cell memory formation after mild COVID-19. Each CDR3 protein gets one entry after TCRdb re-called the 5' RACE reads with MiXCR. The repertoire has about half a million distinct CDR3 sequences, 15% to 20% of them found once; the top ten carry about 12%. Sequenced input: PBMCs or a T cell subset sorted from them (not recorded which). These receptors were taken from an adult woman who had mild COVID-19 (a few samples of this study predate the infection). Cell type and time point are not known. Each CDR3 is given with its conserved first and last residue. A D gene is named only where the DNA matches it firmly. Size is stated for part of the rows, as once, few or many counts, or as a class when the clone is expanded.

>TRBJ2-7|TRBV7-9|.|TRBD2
TGTGCCAGCAGCGGGAGGGGTCCGACTTACGAGCAGTACTTC
CASSGRGPTYEQYF
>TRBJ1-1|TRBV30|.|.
TGTGCCTGGTCCTGGGGCAGTGAGACCACTGAAGCTTTCTTT
CAWSWGSETTEAFF
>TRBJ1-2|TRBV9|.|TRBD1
TGTGCCAGCAGCGCCTCGGGACAGACTGACTTCTATGGCTACACCTTC
CASSASGQTDFYGYTF
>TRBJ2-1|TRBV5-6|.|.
TGTGCCAGCAGCTTGGATGGCCCGGGTTTCTTC
CASSLDGPGFF
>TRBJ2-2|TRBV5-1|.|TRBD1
TGCGCCATCAGCCCCGGGGACAGGGGAACCGGGGAGCTGTTTTTT
CAISPGDRGTGELFF
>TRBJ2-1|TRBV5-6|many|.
TGTGCCAGCAGTTCGGGAAACAATGAGCAGTTCTTC
CASSSGNNEQFF
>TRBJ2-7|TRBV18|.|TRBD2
TGTGCCAGCTCGCACGGACTAGCGGATACCTACGAGCAGTACTTC
CASSHGLADTYEQYF
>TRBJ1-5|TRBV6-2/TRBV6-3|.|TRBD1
TGTGCCAGCAGACCAGGGGGCGCCCCTTCGGGCAATCAGCCCCAGCATTTT
CASRPGGAPSGNQPQHF
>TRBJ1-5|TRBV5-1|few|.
TGCGCCAGCAGCTTGGGGACGGGGGATCAGCCCCAGCATTTT
CASSLGTGDQPQHF
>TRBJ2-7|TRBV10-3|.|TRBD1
TGTGCCATCCGGGACAGGGACTACGAGCAGTACTTC
CAIRDRDYEQYF
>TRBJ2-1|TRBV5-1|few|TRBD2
TGCGCCAGCAGCTTCGCCGGGACTAGCGGGGGCAACAATGAGCAGTTCTTC
CASSFAGTSGGNNEQFF
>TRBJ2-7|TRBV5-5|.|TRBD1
TGTGCCAGCAGCTTGGATGCGACAGGGGCCTACGAGCAGTACTTC
CASSLDATGAYEQYF
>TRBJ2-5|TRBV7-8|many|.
TGTGCCAGCAGCTTGGGGGGCCCCTTTCAAGAGACCCAGTACTTC
CASSLGGPFQETQYF
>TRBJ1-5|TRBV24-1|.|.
TGTGCCACCAGTAGGAGCAATCAGCCCCAGCATTTT
CATSRSNQPQHF
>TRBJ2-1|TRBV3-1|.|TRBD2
TGTGCCAGCAGCCAAGAGAGGTTGGCGGGGGAGTACAATGAGCAGTTCTTC
CASSQERLAGEYNEQFF
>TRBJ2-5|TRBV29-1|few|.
TGCAGCGCACAGGTGGGGGAGACCCAGTACTTC
CSAQVGETQYF
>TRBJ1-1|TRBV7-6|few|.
TGTGCCAGCACCCAAGGCACTGAAGCTTTCTTT
CASTQGTEAFF
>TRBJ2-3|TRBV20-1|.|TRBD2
TGCAGTGCTAGGAAAACTAGCGGGGCCACAGATACGCAGTATTTT
CSARKTSGATDTQYF
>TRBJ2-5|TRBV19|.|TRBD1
TGTGCCAGCAGTACCGGGACAGGGGGCGCGGGAGAGACCCAGTACTTC
CASSTGTGGAGETQYF
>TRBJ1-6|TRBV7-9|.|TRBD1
TGTGCCACAGGACAGGGGGACTATAATTCACCCCTCCACTTT
CATGQGDYNSPLHF
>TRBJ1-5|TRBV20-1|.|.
TGCAGTGCGAAGGGACCTTATAGCAATCAGCCCCAGCATTTT
CSAKGPYSNQPQHF
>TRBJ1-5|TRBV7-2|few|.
TGTGCCAGCCGCGCTCCCGGTCAGCCCCAGCATTTT
CASRAPGQPQHF
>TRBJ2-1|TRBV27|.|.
TGTGCCAGCAGTTTGTTTGGACTACTTAGCTCCTACAATGAGCAGTTCTTC
CASSLFGLLSSYNEQFF
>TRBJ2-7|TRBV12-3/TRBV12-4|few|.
TGTGCCAGCAGCCCTCGCGGACTATCCCCTACTCGAGAGCAGTACTTC
CASSPRGLSPTREQYF
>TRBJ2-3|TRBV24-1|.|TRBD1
TGTGCCACCAGTGATCGGACAGGGGGAGTCGCAGATACGCAGTATTTT
CATSDRTGGVADTQYF
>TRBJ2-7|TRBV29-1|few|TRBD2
TGCAGCGTTGAAGCAGGCGGGACTAGCCGCAGCTCCTACGAGCAGTACTTC
CSVEAGGTSRSSYEQYF
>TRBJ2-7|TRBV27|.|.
TGTGCCAGCAGTATCATCCCCGGGGGCGCCTACGAGCAGTACTTC
CASSIIPGGAYEQYF
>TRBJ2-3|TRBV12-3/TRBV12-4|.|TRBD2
TGTGCCAGCAGTTGGACTAGCGGGGCCACAGATACGCAGTATTTT
CASSWTSGATDTQYF
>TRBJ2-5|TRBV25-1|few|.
TGTGCCAGCAGTGACTCACCAGAGACCCAGTACTTC
CASSDSPETQYF